This T cell receptor beta chain was observed in a study of blood T cells in healthy people across ages. General study findings and limits: Donors of long life had a larger count of naive CD4+ cells and greater diversity than aged donors. Per million T cells, TCR beta diversity dropped roughly linearly as age increased.

Primers used in a second PCR of about 7 to 12 cycles were a sample-barcoded 5' primer and a J-beta primer mix. Every cDNA molecule carried a tag from a template-switch adaptor bearing 12 random nucleotides. TCRdb re-derived calls from the 5' RACE reads in MiXCR, one entry per CDR3 protein. The sample holds 1.5 million to 1.9 million distinct CDR3 sequences, approximately 43% seen once. This clonotype has just a few counts. No antigen is known for it. Researchers isolated at least 6 million PBMCs per sample. Germline assignment: CDR1 SGHKS and CDR2 YYEKEE (reference sequence). The CDR3 runs 15 residues. Trimming took 6 bases from V and 4 from J, leaving 17 bases between them.

Sequencing was done on a sample of blood. The chain carries TRBV5-5 and TRBJ2-1, with a possible D match to TRBD1 (6 bases). This TCR was recovered from a woman aged 18-29 years in good health. The DNA of the CDR3 is TGTGCCAGCACCATACAGGGAGATGGGTACAATGAGCAGTTCTTC. It specifies CASTIQGDGYNEQFF.